This TCR beta chain came from a study of blood T cells in healthy people across ages. A second about 7 to 11 cycle PCR used barcoded and J-beta primers. One entry per CDR3 protein results from TCRdb running MiXCR on the 5' RACE reads. This table holds 600,000 to 800,000 distinct CDR3 sequences, more than 20% found once. This clonotype has more than one count but fewer than ten. The sequence was collected from a man in his sixties or seventies in good health. Sequencing was carried out using blood.

The CDR3 DNA reads as TGCAGTGCTTTCACCGGGACTAGCGGGAGGTCTGAGACCCAGTACTTC. Residues: CSAFTGTSGRSETQYF. The chain links TRBV20-1 to TRBJ2-1, with TRBD2 identical over 15 bases. The J call is doubtful: the DNA matches TRBJ2-5 better. CDR1 and CDR2 (germline): DFQATT, SNEGSKA (reference sequence). CDR3 size: 16 residues.